This TCR beta chain stems from a study of molecular identifiers for immune sequencing clone quantification. Libraries of naive CD8 T cells were made from around 20,000 to 1,000,000 sorted cells. They used 10%, 30% or 50% RNA. Based on a CD8+CD4-CCR7+CD45RA+ profile, naive CD8 T cells were sorted. Turning to this clonotype: A much larger clone lies a single base off, so this may be a read error.

This CDR3 has 12 amino acids. Germline assignment: CDR1 SEHNR and CDR2 FQNEAQ (reference sequence). MiXCR, run by TCRdb on the PCR reads, gives a single entry per CDR3 protein. Seen here are about 500,000 distinct CDR3 sequences, 20% to 25% observed once, and the top ten hold 0.7% to 1%. The J gene is TRBJ2-1, the V gene TRBV7-9; D is uncertain. This sequence originates from a human donor in good health. Some libraries in this study had Jurkat cell RNA spiked in. The specimen sequenced was naive CD8+ T cells from blood, with Jurkat cell RNA spiked in. Subset reported: FACS-sorted CD8+CD4-CCR7+CD45RA+ naive T cells. The CDR3 reads CASSTSANEQLF. The CDR3 DNA sequence: TGTGCCAGCAGCACCAGTGCGAATGAGCAGCTCTTC. Using reference TRBV7-9 and TRBJ2-1 for the parts outside the CDR3, the full variable domain is DTGVSQNPRHKITKRGQNVTFRCDPISEHNRLYWYRQTLGQGPEFLTYFQNEAQLEKSRLLSDRFSAERPKGSFSTLEIQRTEQGDSAMYLCASSTSANEQLFGPGTRLTVL.